The clone carrying this T cell receptor (beta chain) was counted only a few times. The antigen is undetermined. The study ran its PCR with 60 Vbeta and 13 Jbeta primers. Profiled with immunoSEQ multiplex PCR; TCRdb holds only in-frame clones, not every one. The sample carries roughly 300,000 clones, 86% recorded once. The data belong to a study of cytomegalovirus exposure and HLA in healthy donors. The study, taken as a whole, reports: For most TCR beta V segments, an earlier analysis put the productive rate at about 87% or about 30% of the time. As a later analysis showed, several of the most significant clusters appeared to be linked to common viral pathogens. Highly shared variants forming one cluster were likely a sequencing artifact.

Sampled while nominally healthy, donors likely had unrecorded immune exposures. Germline-derived CDR1 and CDR2 are SQVTM and ANQGSEA. Between the trimmed V and J ends, which lost 6 bases and 0 bases, there was a span of 23 bases. The CDR3 totals 17 residues. The sequenced sample was PBMCs. The TCR comes from a man aged 40-49 years in good health and CMV-seropositive. The V and J genes are TRBV29-1 and TRBJ1-1; D gene unclear. The CDR3: CSVSRIGRRHMNTEAFF. CDR3 nucleotides: TGCAGCGTGTCCAGAATTGGGAGACGGCATATGAACACTGAAGCTTTCTTT.